These 24 T cell receptor beta chains came from one sample sequenced in a study of Ad26.COV2.S vaccination and SARS-CoV-2 variants. Assay used: immunoSEQ multiplex PCR; TCRdb lists only in-frame clones, some missing. The sample carries roughly 510,000 clones, around nine tenths recorded once. Treatment specified: around 19 received Ad26.COV2.S at low or high dose, single or two shots; about 5 received placebo; per-sample allocation not given. Each sample was drawn 63 days after the first injection (of vaccine or placebo). Source: peripheral blood, taken in a trial of Ad26.COV2.S vaccine versus placebo. Receptors originate from a person between 18 and 60 years old who received the Ad26.COV2.S COVID-19 vaccine or a placebo.

This chain links TRBV4-1 with TRBJ2-7; D is uncertain. The CDR3 consists of 14 residues. From germline, CDR1 is MGHRA and CDR2 YSYEKL. V lost 2 bases to trimming and J lost 5 bases, with 13 bases between them. The CDR3 here is CASSQTPVGDEQYF. The CDR3 DNA reads as TGCGCCAGCAGCCAAACCCCCGTTGGGGACGAGCAGTACTTC.

This clone was counted a single time. The rearrangement links TRBV6-5 to TRBJ1-1; D is unresolved. V lost 7 bases and J lost 11, with 20 bases in between. The CDR3 runs to 13 residues. Germline loops: CDR1 MNHEY, CDR2 SVGAGI. The CDR3 nucleotides read TGTGCCAGCACCCTAAGCGGGCGGAAGTCGGCTTTCTTT. Its protein is CASTLSGRKSAFF.

The chain has TRBV29-1 and TRBJ1-2; tentatively, D is TRBD1 (5 bases). Trimming left V 4 bases short and J 8 bases short, with 14 bases between. The CDR3 consists of 12 residues. The germline CDR1 and CDR2 sequences are SQVTM and ANQGSEA. CDR3 loop: CSVGAGSEGYTF. In DNA, the CDR3 is TGCAGCGTTGGGGCAGGGTCTGAGGGCTACACCTTC.

The V and J genes are TRBV2 and TRBJ1-1, with 12 nucleotides matching TRBD1. Germline CDR1 and CDR2: SNHLY and FYNNEI. V lost 6 bases, J lost 3 bases, and 2 bases stayed unmatched. This CDR3 region has 14 residues. CDR3 protein: CASSGDRGHTEAFF. The CDR3, as DNA: TGTGCCAGCAGCGGGGACAGGGGGCACACTGAAGCTTTCTTT.

This clone was observed once. The chain has TRBV7-2 and TRBJ1-1; D is perhaps TRBD1 (5 bases). The CDR3 length is 15 residues. The V gene's germline CDR1 is SGHTA and CDR2 FQGNSA. The V end lost 5 bases, the J end lost 1 base, and 14 bases lay between the germline ends. CDR3 in DNA: TGTGCCAGCAGCCTAGGGGAGAACAGGAACACTGAAGCTTTCTTT. Residues: CASSLGENRNTEAFF.

The genes are TRBV4-2 and TRBJ2-7; 8 positions match TRBD2. The CDR3 spans 14 residues. Trimming at V came to 4 bases and at J to 3 bases, leaving 5 bases not matched to a gene. Per the germline V gene, CDR1 is LGHNA and CDR2 is YNFKEQ. The CDR3 loop is CASSPVGLDYEQYF. The CDR3 nucleotides are TGTGCCAGCAGCCCGGTGGGACTAGACTACGAGCAGTACTTC.

The CDR3 nucleotides read TGTGCCCCCGTGTACTATGGCTACACCTTC. Its protein product is CAPVYYGYTF. The V and J genes are TRBV24-1 and TRBJ1-2; no reliable D call. Trimming took off 12 bases at V and 3 bases at J, with 7 bases between the two ends. Germline CDR1 reads KGHDR; CDR2 reads SFDVKD. This CDR3 spans 10 amino acids.

The chain combines TRBV6-2 or TRBV6-3 with TRBJ1-2; D is uncertain. V dropped 2 bases and J dropped 5 bases, with 9 bases sitting between them. CDR3 length: 13 amino acids. Germline V CDR1 and CDR2: MNHEY, SVGEGT. The CDR3 is CASSYGRPYGYTF. CDR3 bases: TGTGCCAGCAGTTACGGGCGCCCGTATGGCTACACCTTC.

The chain has TRBV27 and TRBJ1-6; possible D gene TRBD1, 6 bases. With 10 bases removed from V and 7 bases from J, the gap between germline ends came to 20 bases. The germline gives CDR1 MNHEY, CDR2 SMNVEV (reference sequence). The CDR3 loop spans 15 amino acids. CDR3 DNA: TGTGCCACCAATGGGGGCGGACACCCCAATTCACCCCTCCACTTT. Protein product: CATNGGGHPNSPLHF.

A single count supports this clone. CDR3: CASSSGDPNYGYTF. The CDR3 coding sequence is TGTGCCAGCAGTTCCGGGGATCCTAACTATGGCTACACCTTC. The genes are TRBV6-2 or TRBV6-3 and TRBJ1-2; D unresolved. V gave up 4 bases and J gave up 0 bases, with 9 bases separating them. This CDR3 contains 14 residues. Germline loops: CDR1 MNHEY, CDR2 SVGEGT.

The genes are TRBV29-1 and TRBJ2-3; 7 bases line up with TRBD1. Germline CDR1 reads SQVTM; CDR2 reads ANQGSEA. J gave up 1 base and V 7 bases, and 8 bases lay outside the gene matches. The CDR3 runs to 14 residues. This chain's CDR3 is CSAPVTGRTDTQYF. For the CDR3, the DNA is TGCAGCGCTCCAGTGACAGGGCGCACAGATACGCAGTATTTT.

The chain joins TRBV5-1 to TRBJ2-2; D remains ambiguous. V lost 5 bases and J 4 bases, leaving 18 bases between the germline ends. CDR1 and CDR2 (germline): SGHRS, YFSETQ. There are 16 residues in the CDR3. The chain's CDR3 is CASRGGIALGTGELFF. CDR3 in DNA: TGCGCCAGCAGGGGCGGAATAGCTTTAGGCACCGGGGAGCTGTTTTTT. Supplemented by reference TRBV5-1 and TRBJ2-2, the full variable domain reads KAGVTQTPRYLIKTRGQQVTLSCSPISGHRSVSWYQQTPGQGLQFLFEYFSETQRNKGNFPGRFSGRQFSNSRSEMNVSTLELGDSALYLCASRGGIALGTGELFFGEGSRLTVL.

CDR3 region: CASRQGGPNTEAFF. The DNA for the CDR3 is TGTGCCAGCAGGCAGGGCGGCCCGAACACTGAAGCTTTCTTT. The chain carries TRBV28 and TRBJ1-1; TRBD1 might be the D (5 bases). The CDR3 totals 14 residues. V gave up 6 bases and J gave up 1 base, with 12 bases separating them. In germline, CDR1 is MDHEN, CDR2 SYDVKM. Combining the CDR3 with reference TRBV28 and TRBJ1-1 gives the whole variable domain DVKVTQSSRYLVKRTGEKVFLECVQDMDHENMFWYRQDPGLGLRLIYFSYDVKMKEKGDIPEGYSVSREKKERFSLILESASTNQTSMYLCASRQGGPNTEAFFGQGTRLTVV.

This clone occurred once. The chain couples TRBV7-6 to TRBJ1-3; D may be TRBD1 (5 bases). The germline V and J ends were trimmed by 2 bases and 0 bases, with 14 bases remaining between them. The CDR3 sequence is 17 residues long. Germline V CDR1 and CDR2: SGHVS, FNYEAQ. The CDR3 is CASSLLAGLISGNTIYF. CDR3 in DNA: TGTGCCAGCAGCTTACTGGCGGGACTTATCTCTGGAAACACCATATATTTT.

V usage is TRBV5-4 and J usage is TRBJ1-1, with D possibly matching TRBD1 (5 bases). Trimming removed 4 bases at V and 5 bases at J, with 15 bases between. Germline lookup yields CDR1 SGHNT and CDR2 YYREEE (reference sequence). This CDR3 comprises 14 residues. CDR3 sequence: CASSPPREGTEAFF. The CDR3 nucleotides are TGTGCCAGCAGCCCCCCCCGGGAGGGGACTGAAGCTTTCTTT.

The chain recombines TRBV7-3 with TRBJ1-1; D gene unclear. The CDR3 covers 13 residues. The V and J ends lost 1 base and 6 bases respectively, with 9 bases between them. CDR1 and CDR2 (germline): SGHTA, FQGTGA. Here the CDR3 DNA reads TGTGCCAGCAGCTTAAGGGAGGACGCTGAAGCTTTCTTT. Its translation is CASSLREDAEAFF. The entire variable domain, with the rest obtained from reference TRBV7-3 and TRBJ1-1, is as follows: GAGVSQTPSNKVTEKGKYVELRCDPISGHTALYWYRQSLGQGPEFLIYFQGTGAADDSGLPNDRFFAVRPEGSVSTLKIQRTERGDSAVYLCASSLREDAEAFFGQGTRLTVV.

V and J are TRBV20-1 and TRBJ2-5; D is ambiguous. Trimming took 6 bases from V and 2 from J, leaving 7 bases between them. The CDR3 sequence is 11 residues long. The germline V gene has CDR1 DFQATT and CDR2 SNEGSKA (reference sequence). The CDR3 sequence is CSAGPQETQYF. DNA for the CDR3: TGCAGTGCGGGTCCTCAAGAGACCCAGTACTTC.

The chain links TRBV29-1 to TRBJ2-3, with TRBD2 matching over 12 bases. Germline CDR1 SQVTM, CDR2 ANQGSEA. The V gene end was trimmed by 4 bases and the J gene end by 5 bases; junction bases not matched to a gene: 7. This CDR3 is 15 amino acids long. The CDR3, as DNA: TGCAGCGTTGTACTAGCGGGAGGAATTATAGATACGCAGTATTTT. This sequence encodes CSVVLAGGIIDTQYF.

This chain connects TRBV4-1 to TRBJ1-1; TRBD1 aligns across 8 bases. V lost 0 bases and J lost 1; bases outside the gene matches: 13. Germline lookup yields CDR1 MGHRA and CDR2 YSYEKL. The CDR3 extends over 19 amino acids. CDR3 residues: CASSQDRTGRVGRNTEAFF. CDR3 DNA sequence: TGCGCCAGCAGCCAAGATCGGACAGGGAGGGTCGGTCGGAACACTGAAGCTTTCTTT.

The chain joins TRBV5-6 to TRBJ1-5, with D unresolved. The CDR3 is 12 residues long. Trimming removed 2 bases at V and 7 bases at J, with 7 bases between. The germline V gene encodes CDR1 SGHDT and CDR2 YYEEEE. The CDR3: CASSFKGQPQHF. The CDR3 DNA is TGTGCCAGCAGCTTCAAGGGACAGCCCCAGCATTTT. The entire variable domain, with the rest obtained from reference TRBV5-6 and TRBJ1-5, is as follows: DAGVTQSPTHLIKTRGQQVTLRCSPKSGHDTVSWYQQALGQGPQFIFQYYEEEERQRGNFPDRFSGHQFPNYSSELNVNALLLGDSALYLCASSFKGQPQHFGDGTRLSIL.

There are a few counts of this clone. This chain joins TRBV19 and TRBJ2-5; 8 bases match TRBD2. The ends lost 6 bases at V and 2 bases at J; junction bases unmatched: 8. There are 15 residues in the CDR3. Germline V gene data show CDR1 as LNHDA and CDR2 as SQIVND (reference sequence). The chain's CDR3 is CASRDFRGGQETQYF. CDR3 in DNA: TGTGCCAGTAGGGATTTCCGGGGGGGTCAAGAGACCCAGTACTTC.

This chain links TRBV29-1 with TRBJ2-1; D is unclear. V gave up 4 bases and J gave up 7 bases, with 8 bases separating them. The CDR3 is 11 residues long. Germline V lookup: CDR1 SQVTM, CDR2 ANQGSEA. The CDR3 sequence is CSVVDGNEQFF. The CDR3, as DNA: TGCAGCGTTGTGGACGGGAATGAGCAGTTCTTC.

The rearrangement links TRBV14 to TRBJ1-2; tentative D call: TRBD1 (5 bases). CDR3 size: 15 residues. The germline gives CDR1 SGHDN, CDR2 FVKESK. Trimming stripped 0 bases from V and 8 bases from J, with 16 bases between. The CDR3 DNA reads as TGTGCCAGCAGCCAAGATACGGGACGAGTATTGGGCTACACCTTC. Encoded protein: CASSQDTGRVLGYTF. Supplemented by reference TRBV14 and TRBJ1-2, the full variable domain reads EAGVTQFPSHSVIEKGQTVTLRCDPISGHDNLYWYRRVMGKEIKFLLHFVKESKQDESGMPNNRFLAERTGGTYSTLKVQPAELEDSGVYFCASSQDTGRVLGYTFGSGTRLTVV.

The rearrangement links TRBV7-6 to TRBJ2-2, with TRBD1 as a possible D gene (6 bases). This CDR3 region has 15 residues. V was cut by 6 bases and J by 4 bases, with 15 bases left in between. The germline V gene encodes CDR1 SGHVS and CDR2 FNYEAQ. CDR3 amino acids: CASRTGTKATGELFF. As DNA, the CDR3 is TGTGCCAGCAGGACCGGGACAAAAGCCACCGGGGAGCTGTTTTTT. Drawing the rest from reference TRBV7-6 and TRBJ2-2, the complete variable domain is GAGVSQSPRYKVTKRGQDVALRCDPISGHVSLYWYRQALGQGPEFLTYFNYEAQQDKSGLPNDRFSAERPEGSISTLTIQRTEQRDSAMYRCASRTGTKATGELFFGEGSRLTVL.